These T cell receptor beta chains were read from a single sample in a study of T-cell reconstitution after alpha-beta-depleted transplantation in children. One entry per CDR3 protein results from TCRdb running MiXCR on the PCR reads. Among 450,000 to 500,000 distinct CDR3 sequences listed, around 12% were seen once. The sample consisted of PBMCs from the stem cell graft donor, taken from the stem cell graft. These receptors were collected from a human donor who donated a stem cell graft to a child with combined immunodeficiency. Each CDR3 is given with its conserved first and last residue. Each record gives: J gene, clone size, V gene, D gene, CDR3 DNA, CDR3 protein. The D gene is left open where the match is weak. Only part of the rows carry a size: once, few, many, or a class if the clone is expanded.

j_call: TRBJ2-7
clone_size: few
v_call: TRBV28
d_call: TRBD2
cdr3_nt: TGTGCCAGCTCCTTCCAAGCGGGGGCCTTCTACGAGCAGTACTTC
cdr3_aa: CASSFQAGAFYEQYF

j_call: TRBJ2-2
clone_size: NA
v_call: TRBV15
d_call: NA
cdr3_nt: TGTGCCACCAGCAGAGATGGGGGTTGGAACGGCTGGGAGCTGTTTTTT
cdr3_aa: CATSRDGGWNGWELFF

j_call: TRBJ2-1
clone_size: many
v_call: TRBV12-3/TRBV12-4
d_call: NA
cdr3_nt: TGTGCCAGCAGTTCCCAAATAGCGGAGCGATTATACAATGAGCAGTTCTTC
cdr3_aa: CASSSQIAERLYNEQFF

j_call: TRBJ1-1
clone_size: few
v_call: TRBV11-3
d_call: NA
cdr3_nt: TGTGCCAGTAGCGGGGGGCTTTTGGGTGAAGCTTTCTTT
cdr3_aa: CASSGGLLGEAFF

j_call: TRBJ2-3
clone_size: NA
v_call: TRBV4-3
d_call: NA
cdr3_nt: TGCGCCAGCAGCCACGGGACTCTCGGTGGGGATACGCAGTATTTT
cdr3_aa: CASSHGTLGGDTQYF

j_call: TRBJ2-7
clone_size: many
v_call: TRBV7-9
d_call: NA
cdr3_nt: TGTGCCAGCAGCGGGAGTGCTGGCGAGCAGTACTTC
cdr3_aa: CASSGSAGEQYF

j_call: TRBJ2-1
clone_size: NA
v_call: TRBV27
d_call: NA
cdr3_nt: TGTGCCAGCAGCCGAGGCGGCAGGAACAATGAGCAGTTCTTC
cdr3_aa: CASSRGGRNNEQFF

j_call: TRBJ1-6
clone_size: NA
v_call: TRBV7-2
d_call: NA
cdr3_nt: TGTGCCAGCAGCTTAGCGCTAGGGTCCGCCAGTGGTTCACCCCTCCACTTT
cdr3_aa: CASSLALGSASGSPLHF

j_call: TRBJ2-1
clone_size: NA
v_call: TRBV12-3/TRBV12-4
d_call: NA
cdr3_nt: TGTGCCAGCAGTTTAACGAGGAACAATGAGGAGTTCTTC
cdr3_aa: CASSLTRNNEEFF

j_call: TRBJ2-5
clone_size: many
v_call: TRBV20-1
d_call: NA
cdr3_nt: TGCAGTGCTAGAGCTCCCGCCGACGACGTGCTTGGGGAGACCCAGTACTTC
cdr3_aa: CSARAPADDVLGETQYF